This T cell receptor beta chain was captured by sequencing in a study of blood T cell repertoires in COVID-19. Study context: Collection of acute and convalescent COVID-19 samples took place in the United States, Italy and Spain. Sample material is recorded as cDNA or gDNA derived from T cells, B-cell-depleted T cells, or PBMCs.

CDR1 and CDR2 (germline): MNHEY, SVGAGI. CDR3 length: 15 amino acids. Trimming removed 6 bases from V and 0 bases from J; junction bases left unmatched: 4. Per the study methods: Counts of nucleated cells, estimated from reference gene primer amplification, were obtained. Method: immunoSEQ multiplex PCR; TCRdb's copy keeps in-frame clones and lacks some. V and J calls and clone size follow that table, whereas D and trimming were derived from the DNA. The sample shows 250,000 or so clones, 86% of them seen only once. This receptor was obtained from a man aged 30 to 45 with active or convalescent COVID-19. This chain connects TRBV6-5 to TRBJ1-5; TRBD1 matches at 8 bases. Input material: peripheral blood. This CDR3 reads CASRLQGVSNQPQHF. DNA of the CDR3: TGTGCCAGCAGACTACAGGGGGTTAGCAATCAGCCCCAGCATTTT.